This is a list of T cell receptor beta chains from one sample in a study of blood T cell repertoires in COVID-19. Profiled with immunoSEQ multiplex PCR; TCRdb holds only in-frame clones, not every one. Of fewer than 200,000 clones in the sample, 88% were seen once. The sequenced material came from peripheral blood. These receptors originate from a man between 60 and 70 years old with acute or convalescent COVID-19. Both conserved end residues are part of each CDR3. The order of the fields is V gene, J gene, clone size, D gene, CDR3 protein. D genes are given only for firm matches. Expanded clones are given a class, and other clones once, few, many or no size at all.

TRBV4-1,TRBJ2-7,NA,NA,CASSLGPGDEQYF
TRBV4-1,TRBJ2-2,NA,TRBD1,CASSQTGQGLSGELFF
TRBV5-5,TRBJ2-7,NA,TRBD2,CASSLVGGSSYEQYF
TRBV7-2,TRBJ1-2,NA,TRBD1,CASSPETRRDRGYGYTF
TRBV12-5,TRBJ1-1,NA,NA,CASGQETGAEAFF
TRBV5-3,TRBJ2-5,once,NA,CARSLAGERQETQYF
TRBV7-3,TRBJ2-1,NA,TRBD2,CASSLLAGGGDEQFF
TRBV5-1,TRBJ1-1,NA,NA,CASSLQLGTEAFF
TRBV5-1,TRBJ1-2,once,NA,CASSLLTDYGYTF
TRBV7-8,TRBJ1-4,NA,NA,CASSQTGFREKLFF
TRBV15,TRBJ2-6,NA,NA,CATRPRGAPGANVLTF
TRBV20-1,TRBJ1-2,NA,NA,CSASRGGAFYGYTF
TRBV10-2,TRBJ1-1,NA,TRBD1,CASSRQGDTEAFF
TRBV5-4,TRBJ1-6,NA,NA,CASKTRGDNSPLHF
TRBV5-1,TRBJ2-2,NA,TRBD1,CASSFVKGGLNTGELFF
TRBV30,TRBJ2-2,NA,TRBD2,CAWSPSGAGELFF
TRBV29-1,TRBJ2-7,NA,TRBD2,CSAGTSGGPWDEQYF
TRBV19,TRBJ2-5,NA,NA,CASSGGPISGVRETQYF
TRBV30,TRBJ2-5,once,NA,CAWKGRGLQTQYF
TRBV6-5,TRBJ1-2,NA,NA,CASSYGAFDYGYTF
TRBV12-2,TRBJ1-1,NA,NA,CASPMTGPPTEAFF
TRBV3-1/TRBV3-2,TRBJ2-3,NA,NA,CASSQGPTGTDTQYF
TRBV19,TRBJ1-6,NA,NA,CASSYNRESLSPLHF